This entry is about one TCR beta chain. Germline CDR1 reads SGDLS; CDR2 reads YYNGEE. CDR3 size: 14 residues. V lost 0 bases to trimming and J lost 7 bases, with 10 bases between them. Per the original methods: Amplifying reference gene primers gave estimates of nucleated cell counts. The data were produced by immunoSEQ multiplex PCR, yet TCRdb's version contains in-frame clones alone and is incomplete. The D gene and trimming were derived from the DNA, and the V and J assignments and clone size from that table. The sample yields about 220,000 clones, 65% to 90% seen once. This sample is part of a study of blood T cell repertoires in COVID-19. Across the whole study: Samples representing acute and convalescent COVID-19 were sourced from the United States, Italy and Spain. In each case, the material was cDNA or gDNA derived from T cells, B-cell-depleted T cells, or PBMCs.

A Seattle source enrolled patients during active infection and followed them longitudinally. The sequence was collected from a woman between 65 and 79 years old with COVID-19, enrolled during active disease. The source material was peripheral blood. V gene TRBV9 combines with J gene TRBJ2-2, with D tentatively TRBD2 (5 bases). CDR3 protein: CASSVAGGSGELFF. The CDR3 DNA reads TGTGCCAGCAGCGTAGCTGGTGGGAGCGGGGAGCTGTTTTTT.